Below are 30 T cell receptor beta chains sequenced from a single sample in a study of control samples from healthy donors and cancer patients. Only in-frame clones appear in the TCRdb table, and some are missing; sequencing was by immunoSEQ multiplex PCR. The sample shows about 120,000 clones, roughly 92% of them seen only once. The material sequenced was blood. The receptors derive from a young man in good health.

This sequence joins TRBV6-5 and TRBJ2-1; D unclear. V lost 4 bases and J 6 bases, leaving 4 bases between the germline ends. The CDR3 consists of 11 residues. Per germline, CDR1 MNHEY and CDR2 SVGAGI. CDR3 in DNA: TGTGCCAGCAGTTCCACCAATGAGCAGTTCTTC. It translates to CASSSTNEQFF.

CDR3 protein: CASGPPGGPAGELFF. The DNA for the CDR3 is TGTGCCAGCGGTCCCCCCGGCGGACCGGCCGGGGAGCTGTTTTTT. The chain combines TRBV25-1 with TRBJ2-2; D remains unclear. Germline CDR1 MGHDK, CDR2 SYGVNS. This CDR3 comprises 15 residues. V dropped 8 bases and J dropped 6 bases, with 19 bases sitting between them.

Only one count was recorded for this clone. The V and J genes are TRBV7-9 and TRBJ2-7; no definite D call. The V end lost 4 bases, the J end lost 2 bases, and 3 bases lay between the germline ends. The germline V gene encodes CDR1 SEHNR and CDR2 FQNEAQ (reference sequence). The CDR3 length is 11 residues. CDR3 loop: CASSSPYEQYF. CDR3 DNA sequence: TGTGCCAGCAGCTCCCCCTACGAGCAGTACTTC.

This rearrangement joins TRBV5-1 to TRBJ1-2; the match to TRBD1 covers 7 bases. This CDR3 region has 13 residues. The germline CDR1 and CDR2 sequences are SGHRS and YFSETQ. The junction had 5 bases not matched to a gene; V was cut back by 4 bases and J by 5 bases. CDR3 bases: TGCGCCAGCAGCGCCGGGACAGAATATGGCTACACCTTC. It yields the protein CASSAGTEYGYTF.

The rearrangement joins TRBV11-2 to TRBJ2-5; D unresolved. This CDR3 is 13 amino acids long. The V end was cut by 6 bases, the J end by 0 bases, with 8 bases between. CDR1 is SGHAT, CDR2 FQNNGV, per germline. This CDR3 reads CASRFKYQETQYF. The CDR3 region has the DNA TGTGCCAGCAGATTCAAGTACCAAGAGACCCAGTACTTC.

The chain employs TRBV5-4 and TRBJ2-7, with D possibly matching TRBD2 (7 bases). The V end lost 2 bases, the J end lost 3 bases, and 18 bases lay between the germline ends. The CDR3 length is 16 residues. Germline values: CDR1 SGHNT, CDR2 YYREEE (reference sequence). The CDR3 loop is CASSLWAGAPNYEQYF. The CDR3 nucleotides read TGTGCCAGCAGCTTATGGGCGGGGGCTCCCAACTACGAGCAGTACTTC.

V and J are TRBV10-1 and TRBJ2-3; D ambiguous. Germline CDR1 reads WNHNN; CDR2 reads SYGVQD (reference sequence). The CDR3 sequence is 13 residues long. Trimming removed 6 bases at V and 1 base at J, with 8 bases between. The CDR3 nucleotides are TGCGCCAGCAGCTCATCGGGCACAGATACGCAGTATTTT. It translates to CASSSSGTDTQYF.

The CDR3 region is CASSQDLGTGAVSETQYF. The CDR3 nucleotides are TGTGCCAGCAGCCAAGACTTGGGGACAGGGGCCGTTTCGGAGACCCAGTACTTC. This rearrangement joins TRBV14 to TRBJ2-5, with 10 positions matching TRBD1. Germline values: CDR1 SGHDN, CDR2 FVKESK. This CDR3 region has 18 residues. Trimming cost V 0 bases and J 5 bases; bases outside gene matches: 12.

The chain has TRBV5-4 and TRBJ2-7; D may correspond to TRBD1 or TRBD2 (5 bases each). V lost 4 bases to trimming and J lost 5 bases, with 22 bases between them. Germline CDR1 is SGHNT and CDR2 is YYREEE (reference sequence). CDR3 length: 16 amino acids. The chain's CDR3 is CASSRDGTPGKNEQYF. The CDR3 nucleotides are TGTGCCAGCAGCCGGGATGGCACACCAGGGAAAAACGAGCAGTACTTC. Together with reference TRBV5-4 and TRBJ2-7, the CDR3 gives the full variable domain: ETGVTQSPTHLIKTRGQQVTLRCSSQSGHNTVSWYQQALGQGPQFIFQYYREEENGRGNFPPRFSGLQFPNYSSELNVNALELDDSALYLCASSRDGTPGKNEQYFGPGTRLTVT.

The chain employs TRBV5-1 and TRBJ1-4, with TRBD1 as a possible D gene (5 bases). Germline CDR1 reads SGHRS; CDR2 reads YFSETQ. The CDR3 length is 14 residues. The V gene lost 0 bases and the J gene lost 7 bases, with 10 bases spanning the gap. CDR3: CASSLEGVGEKLFF. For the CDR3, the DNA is TGCGCCAGCAGCTTGGAAGGGGTGGGTGAAAAACTGTTTTTT.

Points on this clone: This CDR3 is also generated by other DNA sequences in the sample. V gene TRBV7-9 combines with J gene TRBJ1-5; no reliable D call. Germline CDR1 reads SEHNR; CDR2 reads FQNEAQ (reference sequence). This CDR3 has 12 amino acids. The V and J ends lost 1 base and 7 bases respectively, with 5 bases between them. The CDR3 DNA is TGTGCCAGCAGCTTAGAGGGACAGCCCCAGCATTTT. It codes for CASSLEGQPQHF.

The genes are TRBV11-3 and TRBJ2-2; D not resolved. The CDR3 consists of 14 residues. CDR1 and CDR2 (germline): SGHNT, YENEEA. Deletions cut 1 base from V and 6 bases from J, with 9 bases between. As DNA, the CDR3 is TGTGCCAGCAGCTTAGCCGCGATGGCCGGGGAGCTGTTTTTT. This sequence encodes CASSLAAMAGELFF. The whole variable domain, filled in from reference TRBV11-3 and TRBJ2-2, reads EAGVVQSPRYKIIEKKQPVAFWCNPISGHNTLYWYLQNLGQGPELLIRYENEEAVDDSQLPKDRFSAERLKGVDSTLKIQPAELGDSAVYLCASSLAAMAGELFFGEGSRLTVL.

For the CDR3, the DNA is TGTGCCAGCAGTCCACACAGGGGCGGGTACGAGCAGTACTTC. Translating gives CASSPHRGGYEQYF. This chain links TRBV27 with TRBJ2-7, with 7 positions matching TRBD1. Germline assignment: CDR1 MNHEY and CDR2 SMNVEV (reference sequence). This CDR3 has 14 residues. The V and J ends lost 5 bases and 4 bases, in that order; junction bases with no gene match: 8.

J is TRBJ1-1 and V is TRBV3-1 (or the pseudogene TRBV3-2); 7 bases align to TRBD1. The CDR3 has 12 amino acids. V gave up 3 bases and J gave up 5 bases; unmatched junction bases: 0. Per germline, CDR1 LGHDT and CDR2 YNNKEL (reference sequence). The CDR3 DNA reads TGTGCCAGCAGCCAGACAGGGACTGAAGCTTTCTTT. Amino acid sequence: CASSQTGTEAFF.

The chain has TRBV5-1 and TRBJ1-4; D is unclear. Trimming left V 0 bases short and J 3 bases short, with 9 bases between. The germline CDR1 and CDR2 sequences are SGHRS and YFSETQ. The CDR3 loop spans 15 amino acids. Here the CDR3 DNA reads TGCGCCAGCAGCTTGGGTGGCAGCTCTAATGAAAAACTGTTTTTT. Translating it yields CASSLGGSSNEKLFF.

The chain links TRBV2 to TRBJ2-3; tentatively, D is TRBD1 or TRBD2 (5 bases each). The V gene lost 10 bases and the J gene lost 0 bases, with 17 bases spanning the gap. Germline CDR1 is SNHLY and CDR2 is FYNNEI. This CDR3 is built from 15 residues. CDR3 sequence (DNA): TGTGCCACCAACCCAGACGGGGCCAGCACAGATACGCAGTATTTT. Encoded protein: CATNPDGASTDTQYF. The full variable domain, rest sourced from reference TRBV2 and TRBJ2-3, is EPEVTQTPSHQVTQMGQEVILRCVPISNHLYFYWYRQILGQKVEFLVSFYNNEISEKSEIFDDQFSVERPDGSNFTLKIRSTKLEDSAMYFCATNPDGASTDTQYFGPGTRLTVL.

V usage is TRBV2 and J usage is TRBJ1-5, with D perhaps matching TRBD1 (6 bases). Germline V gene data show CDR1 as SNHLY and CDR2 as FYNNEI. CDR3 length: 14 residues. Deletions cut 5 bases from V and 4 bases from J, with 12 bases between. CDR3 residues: CASSTTGINQPQHF. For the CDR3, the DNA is TGTGCCAGCAGTACAACAGGGATTAATCAGCCCCAGCATTTT.

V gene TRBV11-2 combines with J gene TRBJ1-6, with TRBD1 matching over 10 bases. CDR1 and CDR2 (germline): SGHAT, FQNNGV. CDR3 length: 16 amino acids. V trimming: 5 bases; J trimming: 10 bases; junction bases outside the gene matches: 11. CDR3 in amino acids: CASSPAGQGIGSPLHF. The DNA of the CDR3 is TGTGCCAGCAGCCCGGCGGGACAGGGGATAGGCTCACCCCTCCACTTT.

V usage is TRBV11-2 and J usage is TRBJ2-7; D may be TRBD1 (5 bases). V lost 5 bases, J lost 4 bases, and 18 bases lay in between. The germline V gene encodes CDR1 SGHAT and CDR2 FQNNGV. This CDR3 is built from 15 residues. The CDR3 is CASSPTTFQGYEQYF. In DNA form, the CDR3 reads TGTGCCAGCAGCCCTACTACATTCCAGGGATACGAGCAGTACTTC.

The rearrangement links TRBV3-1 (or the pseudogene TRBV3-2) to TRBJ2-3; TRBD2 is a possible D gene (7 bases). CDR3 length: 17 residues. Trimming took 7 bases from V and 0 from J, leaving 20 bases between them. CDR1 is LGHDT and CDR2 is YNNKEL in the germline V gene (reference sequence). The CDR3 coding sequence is TGTGCCAGCACCCTACGGGGGGAAAGGGGGAGCACAGATACGCAGTATTTT. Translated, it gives CASTLRGERGSTDTQYF.

This CDR3 is CASSQEGSDEQYV. CDR3 DNA: TGTGCCAGCAGCCAGGAGGGTTCGGACGAGCAGTACGTC. This chain links TRBV3-1 (or the pseudogene TRBV3-2) with TRBJ2-7, with D tentatively TRBD2 (6 bases). V gave up 3 bases and J gave up 5 bases, with 11 bases separating them. This CDR3 contains 13 residues. Germline V gene data show CDR1 as LGHDT and CDR2 as YNNKEL (reference sequence).

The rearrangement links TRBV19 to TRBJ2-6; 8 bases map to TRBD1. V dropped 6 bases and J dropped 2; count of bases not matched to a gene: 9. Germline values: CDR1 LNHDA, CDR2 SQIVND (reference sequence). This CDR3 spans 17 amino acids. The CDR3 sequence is CASSYRGALAGANVLTF. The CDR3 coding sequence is TGTGCCAGTAGCTACAGGGGGGCGCTGGCTGGGGCCAACGTCCTGACTTTC.

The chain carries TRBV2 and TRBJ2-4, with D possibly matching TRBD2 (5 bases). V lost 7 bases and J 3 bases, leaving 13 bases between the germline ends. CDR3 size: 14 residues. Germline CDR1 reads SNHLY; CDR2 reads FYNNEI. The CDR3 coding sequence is TGTGCCAGCAATCGACCCGGAGGCAAAAACATTCAGTACTTC. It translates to CASNRPGGKNIQYF. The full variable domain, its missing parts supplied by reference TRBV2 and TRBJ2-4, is EPEVTQTPSHQVTQMGQEVILRCVPISNHLYFYWYRQILGQKVEFLVSFYNNEISEKSEIFDDQFSVERPDGSNFTLKIRSTKLEDSAMYFCASNRPGGKNIQYFGAGTRLSVL.

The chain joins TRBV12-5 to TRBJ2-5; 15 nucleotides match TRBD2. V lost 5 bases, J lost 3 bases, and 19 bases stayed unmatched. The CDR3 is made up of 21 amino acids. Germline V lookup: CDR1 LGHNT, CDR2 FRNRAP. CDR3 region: CASGGPRLPGTSGGQEETQYF. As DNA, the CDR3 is TGTGCTAGTGGTGGGCCCAGACTCCCCGGGACTAGCGGGGGGCAAGAAGAGACCCAGTACTTC.

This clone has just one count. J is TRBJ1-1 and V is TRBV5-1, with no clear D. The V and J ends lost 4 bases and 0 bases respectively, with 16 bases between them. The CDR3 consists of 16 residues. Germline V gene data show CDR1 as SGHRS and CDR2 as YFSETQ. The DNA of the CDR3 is TGCGCCAGCAGCCTCTCTGCTTCCGTCTTGAACACTGAAGCTTTCTTT. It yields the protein CASSLSASVLNTEAFF.

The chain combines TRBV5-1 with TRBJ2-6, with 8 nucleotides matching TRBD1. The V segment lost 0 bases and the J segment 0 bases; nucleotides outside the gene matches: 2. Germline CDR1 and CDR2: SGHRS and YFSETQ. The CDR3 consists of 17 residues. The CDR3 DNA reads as TGCGCCAGCAGCTTGGCAGGGGGCAACTCTGGGGCCAACGTCCTGACTTTC. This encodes CASSLAGGNSGANVLTF.

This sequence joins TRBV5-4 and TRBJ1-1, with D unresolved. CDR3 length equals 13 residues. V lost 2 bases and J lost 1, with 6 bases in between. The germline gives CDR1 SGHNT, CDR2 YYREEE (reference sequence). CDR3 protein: CASSFGKNTEAFF. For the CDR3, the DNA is TGTGCCAGCAGCTTCGGCAAGAACACTGAAGCTTTCTTT.

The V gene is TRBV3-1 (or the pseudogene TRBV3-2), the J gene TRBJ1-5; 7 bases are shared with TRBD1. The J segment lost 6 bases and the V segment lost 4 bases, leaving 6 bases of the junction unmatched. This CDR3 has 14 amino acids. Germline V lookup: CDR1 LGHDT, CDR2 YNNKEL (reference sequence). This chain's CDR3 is CASSLMTGSQPQHF. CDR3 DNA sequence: TGTGCCAGCAGCCTAATGACAGGGTCTCAGCCCCAGCATTTT.

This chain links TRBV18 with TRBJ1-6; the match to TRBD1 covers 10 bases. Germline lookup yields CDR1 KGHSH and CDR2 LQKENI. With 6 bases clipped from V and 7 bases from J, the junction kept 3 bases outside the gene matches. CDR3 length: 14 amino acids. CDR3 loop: CASSSTGGNSPLHF. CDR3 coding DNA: TGTGCCAGCTCCTCGACAGGGGGCAATTCACCCCTCCACTTT.

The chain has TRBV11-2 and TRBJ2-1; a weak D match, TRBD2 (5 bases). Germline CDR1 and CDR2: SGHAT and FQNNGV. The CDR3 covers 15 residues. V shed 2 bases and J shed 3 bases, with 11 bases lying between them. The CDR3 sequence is CASSLKRWDYNEQFF. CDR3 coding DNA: TGTGCCAGCAGCTTAAAGCGGTGGGACTACAATGAGCAGTTCTTC.